This T cell receptor beta chain was captured by sequencing in a study of CXCR3-negative and CXCR3-positive naive CD8 T cells. Study-wide points: Partially decreased CXCR3 expression was recorded after cryopreservation, and fresh PBMCs were used in most assays. CXCR3-expressing naive cells carried TRB CDR3s more hydrophobic than those of CXCR3-negative naive cells.

Under 350,000 cells per CD8+ T cell subset were flow-sorted in triplicate. Cells classed as naive CD8+ T cells were CD45RO-CCR7+CD27+CD95-. Its frequency marks this clonotype as medium-sized. What it binds is not known. Carrying UMI labels, the TRB cDNA libraries were prepared through 5' RACE. TCRdb reprocessed the 5' RACE reads, with one entry per CDR3 protein and no DNA. The sample has about 6,700 distinct CDR3 sequences. The CDR3 contains 12 residues. Germline-derived CDR1 and CDR2 are SGHAT and FQNNGV. V gene TRBV11-2 combines with J gene TRBJ2-1; TCRdb's D call, TRBD1, is unchecked because there is no DNA. The sequence came from a human donor in good health. Some clones in this sample may be carry-over from other donors' samples. Sequenced material: naive CXCR3+ CD8+ T cells from blood. Stated subset: CD45RO-CCR7+CD27+CD95- naive CD8+ T cells expressing CXCR3 (TNR3+). The CDR3: CASSPDSNEQFF.